This T cell receptor beta chain was found in a study of cytomegalovirus exposure and HLA in healthy donors. This CDR3 is built from 12 residues. The V gene's germline CDR1 is SGHDN and CDR2 FVKESK. Trimming left V 6 bases short and J 7 bases short, with 12 bases between. Study-wide results and caveats: Most observed TCR sequences were rare, whereas some public TCRs were detected in many donors. Listed as cytomegalovirus-associated were 150 to 200 TCR beta chains. CMV antigen specificity was confirmed in vitro for three CMV-associated chains. Accounts indicate the classifier identified cytomegalovirus status with strong specificity and sensitivity.

Repertoires were generated with immunoSEQ multiplex PCR, while TCRdb's copy carries only in-frame clones and drops some. The sample shows about 120,000 clones, more than 70% of them seen only once. Remarks on this clone: What it binds is unknown.

This sequence joins TRBV14 and TRBJ2-5; maybe TRBD2 (5 bases). This TCR was recovered from a woman under 40 in good health and CMV-seronegative. Sequences were obtained from PBMCs. The CDR3 spells CASSKEVGTQYF. The DNA for the CDR3 is TGTGCCAGCAGTAAGGAGGTGGGGACCCAGTACTTC.